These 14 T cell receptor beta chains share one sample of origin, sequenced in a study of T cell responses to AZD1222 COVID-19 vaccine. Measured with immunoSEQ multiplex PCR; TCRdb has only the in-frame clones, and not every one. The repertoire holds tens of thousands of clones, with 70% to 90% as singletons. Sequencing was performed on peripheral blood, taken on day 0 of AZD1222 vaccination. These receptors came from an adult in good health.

CDR3 in DNA: TGTGCCAGCAGGGCGGACGGCTCCTACAATGAGCAGTTCTTC. Translation: CASRADGSYNEQFF. V usage is TRBV2 and J usage is TRBJ2-1; D unresolved. The V and J ends lost 6 bases and 0 bases respectively, with 9 bases between them. Germline CDR1 and CDR2: SNHLY and FYNNEI. The CDR3 covers 14 residues.

Here the CDR3 DNA reads TGTGCTAGTGGAGGGACAGTCGGTGATGTCATTACCTACAATGAGCAGTTCTTC. It yields the protein CASGGTVGDVITYNEQFF. This chain links TRBV12-5 with TRBJ2-1, with 7 bases that match TRBD1. Looked up from germline, CDR1 is LGHNT and CDR2 is FRNRAP. This CDR3 comprises 18 residues. The trim removed 6 bases at V and 2 bases at J, leaving 16 bases unmatched.

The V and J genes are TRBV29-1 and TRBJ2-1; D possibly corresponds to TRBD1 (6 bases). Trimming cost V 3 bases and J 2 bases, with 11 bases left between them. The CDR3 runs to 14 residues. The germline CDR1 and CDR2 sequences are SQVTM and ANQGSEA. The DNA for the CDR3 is TGCAGCGTTGAGGGGGCGACGACCTACAATGAGCAGTTCTTC. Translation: CSVEGATTYNEQFF.

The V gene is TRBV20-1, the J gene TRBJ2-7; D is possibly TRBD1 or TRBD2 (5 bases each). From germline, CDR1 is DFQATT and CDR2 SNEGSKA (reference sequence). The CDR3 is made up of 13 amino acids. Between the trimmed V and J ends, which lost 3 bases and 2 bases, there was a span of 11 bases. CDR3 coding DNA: TGCAGTGCTAGTGGGACGGAAGCCTACGAGCAGTACTTC. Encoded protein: CSASGTEAYEQYF.

CDR3 sequence: CASSRGRGYTF. CDR3 coding DNA: TGTGCCAGCAGTAGGGGGCGCGGCTACACCTTC. This rearrangement joins TRBV12-3 or TRBV12-4 to TRBJ1-2; 7 nucleotides agree with TRBD1. The CDR3 sequence is 11 residues long. V shed 5 bases and J 8 bases; nucleotides not matched to a gene: 2.

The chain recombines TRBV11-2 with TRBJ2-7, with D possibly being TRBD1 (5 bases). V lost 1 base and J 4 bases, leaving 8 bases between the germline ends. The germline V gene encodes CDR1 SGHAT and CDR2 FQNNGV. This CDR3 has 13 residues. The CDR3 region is CASSLGQRYEQYF. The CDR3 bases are TGTGCCAGCAGCTTAGGACAGAGGTACGAGCAGTACTTC.

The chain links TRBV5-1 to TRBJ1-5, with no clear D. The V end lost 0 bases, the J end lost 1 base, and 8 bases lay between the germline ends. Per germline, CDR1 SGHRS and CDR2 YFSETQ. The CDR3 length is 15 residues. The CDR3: CASSLGSESNQPQHF. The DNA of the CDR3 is TGCGCCAGCAGCTTGGGTTCAGAGAGCAATCAGCCCCAGCATTTT. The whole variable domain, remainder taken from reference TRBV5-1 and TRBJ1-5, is KAGVTQTPRYLIKTRGQQVTLSCSPISGHRSVSWYQQTPGQGLQFLFEYFSETQRNKGNFPGRFSGRQFSNSRSEMNVSTLELGDSALYLCASSLGSESNQPQHFGDGTRLSIL.

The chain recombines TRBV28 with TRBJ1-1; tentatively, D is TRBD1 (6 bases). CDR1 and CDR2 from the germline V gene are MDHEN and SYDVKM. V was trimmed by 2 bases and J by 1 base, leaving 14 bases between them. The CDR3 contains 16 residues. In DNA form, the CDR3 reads TGTGCCAGCAGTTTACGGGGACAAGCTTCGAACACTGAAGCTTTCTTT. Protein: CASSLRGQASNTEAFF.

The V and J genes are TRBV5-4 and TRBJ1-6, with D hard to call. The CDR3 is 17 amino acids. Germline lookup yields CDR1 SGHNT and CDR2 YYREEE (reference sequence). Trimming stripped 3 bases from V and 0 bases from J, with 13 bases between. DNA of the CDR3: TGTGCCAGCAGCTCGGGAGAGTGGATCTCCTATAATTCACCCCTCCACTTT. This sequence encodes CASSSGEWISYNSPLHF. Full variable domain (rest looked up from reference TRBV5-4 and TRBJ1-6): ETGVTQSPTHLIKTRGQQVTLRCSSQSGHNTVSWYQQALGQGPQFIFQYYREEENGRGNFPPRFSGLQFPNYSSELNVNALELDDSALYLCASSSGEWISYNSPLHFGNGTRLTVT.

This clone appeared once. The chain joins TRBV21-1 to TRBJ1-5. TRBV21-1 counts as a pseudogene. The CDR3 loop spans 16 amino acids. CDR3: CASSKFAGERNQPQHF. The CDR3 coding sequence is TGTGCCAGCAGCAAATTCGCGGGGGAACGCAATCAGCCCCAGCATTTT.

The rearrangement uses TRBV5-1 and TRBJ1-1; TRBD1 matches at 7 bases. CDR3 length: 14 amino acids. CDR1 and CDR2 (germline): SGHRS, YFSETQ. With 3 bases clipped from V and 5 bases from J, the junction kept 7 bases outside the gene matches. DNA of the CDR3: TGCGCCAGCAGCTGGGGACAGCCGGCAACTGAAGCTTTCTTT. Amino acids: CASSWGQPATEAFF.

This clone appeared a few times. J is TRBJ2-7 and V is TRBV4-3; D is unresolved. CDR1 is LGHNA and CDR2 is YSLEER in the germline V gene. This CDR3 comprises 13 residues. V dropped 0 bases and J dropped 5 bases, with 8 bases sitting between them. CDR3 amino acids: CASSQEVGNEQYF. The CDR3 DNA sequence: TGCGCCAGCAGCCAAGAGGTAGGGAACGAGCAGTACTTC.

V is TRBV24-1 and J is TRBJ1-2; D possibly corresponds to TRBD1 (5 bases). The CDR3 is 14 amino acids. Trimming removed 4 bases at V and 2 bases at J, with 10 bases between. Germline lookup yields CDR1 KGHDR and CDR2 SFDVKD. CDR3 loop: CATSDPRTNYGYTF. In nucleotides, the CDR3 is TGTGCCACCAGTGACCCCCGGACAAACTATGGCTACACCTTC.

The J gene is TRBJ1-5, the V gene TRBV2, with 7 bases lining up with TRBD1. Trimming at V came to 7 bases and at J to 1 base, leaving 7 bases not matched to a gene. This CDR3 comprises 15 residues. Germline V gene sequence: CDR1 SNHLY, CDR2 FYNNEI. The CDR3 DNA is TGTGCCAGCACCTGGGACAGTGGGAGCAATCAGCCCCAGCATTTT. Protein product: CASTWDSGSNQPQHF.